These T cell receptor beta chains were read from a single sample in a study of patients and donors after allogeneic stem cell transplantation. A single record per CDR3 protein comes from TCRdb applying MiXCR to the RT-PCR reads. The sample lists about a million distinct CDR3 sequences; about a sixth were seen once. The sequencing sample was made of blood, either unsorted or a sorted T cell fraction (not recorded which). All receptors derive from a human donor who was either an allogeneic HSCT recipient or a stem cell or donor lymphocyte infusion donor (not recorded which). It is not recorded whose cells these are; they may come from a transplant donor. Both conserved end residues are part of each CDR3. The D gene is left open where the match is weak. Where a row states a size, it is once, few, many or the class of an expanded clone; other rows omit it.

TRBV11-2	NA	TRBJ2-7	NA	TGTGCCAGCAGCTTAGGTGTGAGGGGGAACACGGGTGACTACGAGCAGTACTTC	CASSLGVRGNTGDYEQYF
TRBV24-1	few	TRBJ2-1	TRBD1	TGTGCCACCAGTGACCCCTGGGGGACAGGGAGAAATGAGCAGTTCTTC	CATSDPWGTGRNEQFF
TRBV3-1	NA	TRBJ2-5	NA	TGTGCCAGCAGCTATGGACGGACAGAGACCCAGTACTTC	CASSYGRTETQYF
TRBV9	NA	TRBJ2-1	NA	TGTGCCAGCAGCCCCCTATCCGTTTCCTACAATGAGCAGTTCTTC	CASSPLSVSYNEQFF
TRBV7-2	few	TRBJ2-6	TRBD1	TGTGCCAGCAGACGGGACAGGGGCTCCTCTGGGGCCAACGTCCTGACTTTC	CASRRDRGSSGANVLTF
TRBV6-5	few	TRBJ1-1	NA	TGTGCCAGCAGTTACGGACAGTCTATCGCAGCTTTCTTT	CASSYGQSIAAFF
TRBV2	NA	TRBJ1-2	NA	TGTGCCAGCACCCCCGGCGGGGATGGCTACACCTTC	CASTPGGDGYTF
TRBV12-3/TRBV12-4	few	TRBJ2-7	TRBD1	TGTGCCAGCACCCGCTCGGACAGGGGTCCCTACGAGCAGTACTTC	CASTRSDRGPYEQYF
TRBV7-2	many	TRBJ1-5	TRBD1	TGTGCCAGCAGGCGGCCGGGACAGAACAATCAGCCCCAGCATTTT	CASRRPGQNNQPQHF
TRBV12-3/TRBV12-4	few	TRBJ2-5	TRBD1	TGTGCCAGCAATAAGGACAGGGCAGTTGGGGAGACCCAGTACTTC	CASNKDRAVGETQYF
TRBV6-4	NA	TRBJ2-1	TRBD2	TGTGCCAGCAGTGAAGAACTAGCGGCTTACAATGAGCAGTTCTTC	CASSEELAAYNEQFF
TRBV7-9	NA	TRBJ2-2	TRBD2	TGTGCCAGCAGCACGCCGGGACTAGCGGGAGCCGGGGAGCTGTTTTTT	CASSTPGLAGAGELFF
TRBV9	few	TRBJ2-7	NA	TGTGCCAGCAGCGTAACTCAGCACCCCTACGAGCAGTACTTC	CASSVTQHPYEQYF
TRBV25-1	NA	TRBJ1-4	NA	TGTGCCAGCAGTGAAATAAGGGGAAACGATGAAAAACTGTTTTTT	CASSEIRGNDEKLFF
TRBV29-1	many	TRBJ2-1	NA	TGCAGCGTTGATTCGTCCCGGGATGAGCAGTTCTTC	CSVDSSRDEQFF
TRBV11-3	NA	TRBJ1-1	NA	TGTGCCAGCAGCCCACAAGGGGGATACTTGAGGGCTTTCTTT	CASSPQGGYLRAFF
TRBV6-5	NA	TRBJ2-7	NA	TGTGCCAGCAGAGTACACGAGCAGTACTTC	CASRVHEQYF
TRBV18	NA	TRBJ2-2	NA	TGTGCCAGCTCACCAAATTCCTTGGAGCTGTTTTTT	CASSPNSLELFF
TRBV12-3/TRBV12-4	many	TRBJ2-7	NA	TGTGCCAGCAGTTTAGCATTGGGAGAGCAGTACTTC	CASSLALGEQYF
TRBV5-1	few	TRBJ2-7	NA	TGCGCCAGCAGCCCCGGAGGGTTAAATCTGGCCTACGAGCAGTACTTC	CASSPGGLNLAYEQYF
TRBV27	few	TRBJ1-1	NA	TGTGCCAGCAGTCCGATTAGGGGTCGGAACACTGAAGCTTTCTTT	CASSPIRGRNTEAFF
TRBV4-1	few	TRBJ2-7	NA	TGCGCCAGCTCGGTACGGGTCGATTACGAGCAGTACTTC	CASSVRVDYEQYF
TRBV20-1	NA	TRBJ1-2	TRBD1	TGCAGTGCTGGCCCCGGGACAGATAACTATGGCTACACCTTC	CSAGPGTDNYGYTF
TRBV20-1	NA	TRBJ2-5	NA	TGCAGTGCTCCGGGACGGTCCTACCAAGAGACCCAGTACTTC	CSAPGRSYQETQYF
TRBV24-1	NA	TRBJ1-1	NA	TGTGCCACCAGTGGCTCTTCGGGGGCTTTCTTT	CATSGSSGAFF
TRBV7-3	few	TRBJ1-1	NA	TGTGCCAGCCGAGAAGGGGAACATACGACGGCAGAAGAAGCTTTCTTT	CASREGEHTTAEEAFF
TRBV7-3	few	TRBJ1-1	NA	TGTGCCAGCAGCCCAGGGGAGTTTCTGAACACTGAAGCTTTCTTT	CASSPGEFLNTEAFF
TRBV30	few	TRBJ1-5	NA	TGTGCCTGGAGTGGATCAGGAGTCAATCAGCCCCAGCATTTT	CAWSGSGVNQPQHF
TRBV12-3/TRBV12-4	NA	TRBJ2-2	NA	TGTGCCAGCATCGCGAACACCGGGGAGCTGTTTTTT	CASIANTGELFF
TRBV19	NA	TRBJ2-3	NA	TGTGCCAGTTGCCGGGACGGGAGCACAGATACGCAGTATTTT	CASCRDGSTDTQYF
TRBV4-1	few	TRBJ2-7	NA	TGCGCCAGCAGCCAAGAAAGGTACAATGACTATCAGCAGTACTTC	CASSQERYNDYQQYF
TRBV25-1	few	TRBJ2-3	TRBD1	TGTGCCAGCCCCGCTCGACAGGGGGCTCCAAGCACAGATACGCAGTATTTT	CASPARQGAPSTDTQYF
TRBV12-3/TRBV12-4	few	TRBJ2-2	TRBD2	TGTGCCAGCAGTCCCCCTTGGCGGGAGGCAAACACCGGGGAGCTGTTTTTT	CASSPPWREANTGELFF
TRBV10-3	few	TRBJ2-5	NA	TGTGCCATCGGGGAAATCCAAGAGACCCAGTACTTC	CAIGEIQETQYF
TRBV25-1	few	TRBJ2-2	TRBD2	TGTGCCAGCTCCATTAGCGGGAGTAGCACCGGGGAGCTGTTTTTT	CASSISGSSTGELFF
TRBV25-1	NA	TRBJ2-7	NA	TGTGCCAGCAGTCCAGAGACGAGGGGGATGCAGTACTTC	CASSPETRGMQYF
TRBV5-1	many	TRBJ2-1	TRBD1	TGCGCCAGCAGCCGCGGGACAGGGGTCAATGAGCAGTTCTTC	CASSRGTGVNEQFF
TRBV10-3	few	TRBJ2-2	TRBD2	TGTGCCATCGGCCTAGCGGGGATCGGGGAGCTGTTTTTT	CAIGLAGIGELFF
TRBV13	few	TRBJ2-2	TRBD1	TGTGCCAGCAGCTCGAGCCAGGGACAGGAAAACACCGGGGAGCTGTTTTTT	CASSSSQGQENTGELFF
TRBV5-1	few	TRBJ1-1	TRBD1	TGCGCCAGCAGCAGACGACAGGGGATGGGCACTGAAGCTTTCTTT	CASSRRQGMGTEAFF
TRBV4-3	NA	TRBJ1-5	NA	TGCGCCAGCAGCCAAGCCGCCCGCAATCAGCCCCAGCATTTT	CASSQAARNQPQHF
TRBV7-8	few	TRBJ2-3	NA	TGTGCCAGCAGCTTAACCCCGCGGGGAAGGACAGATACGCAGTATTTT	CASSLTPRGRTDTQYF
TRBV5-1	few	TRBJ1-1	TRBD1	TGCGCCAGCAGCTTGGCAGACAGGGCCCGAGCTTTCTTT	CASSLADRARAFF
TRBV6-1	NA	TRBJ2-1	NA	TGTGCCAGCAGTGAAGCGAGAACAGTGAGCTCCTACAATGAGCAGTTCTTC	CASSEARTVSSYNEQFF
TRBV12-3/TRBV12-4	NA	TRBJ2-7	NA	TGTGCCAGCAGAGGGAACACCTACGAGCAGTACTTC	CASRGNTYEQYF
TRBV3-1	NA	TRBJ1-4	NA	TGTGCCAGCAGCCAAGGACAGCGGGTAGAAAAACTGTTTTTT	CASSQGQRVEKLFF
TRBV12-3/TRBV12-4	NA	TRBJ2-7	TRBD2	TGTGCCAGCAGTTGGAGGTCTAGCGGGAGTGCGGTGCAGTACTTC	CASSWRSSGSAVQYF
TRBV4-3	few	TRBJ2-3	TRBD2	TGCGCCAGCAGCCAAGATCTCGAGACTAGCGGGGTTTCAGATACGCAGTATTTT	CASSQDLETSGVSDTQYF
TRBV24-1	NA	TRBJ2-1	NA	TGTGCCACCACCACGGTAAATAAACCCGAGGAGCAGTTCTTC	CATTTVNKPEEQFF
TRBV29-1	few	TRBJ1-1	NA	TGCAGCGTTGGACGGAGCATGAACACTGAAGCTTTCTTT	CSVGRSMNTEAFF
TRBV7-8	few	TRBJ1-3	TRBD1	TGTGCCAGCAGCTTAGGGGACAGGGCGAGAAACACCATATATTTT	CASSLGDRARNTIYF
TRBV4-1	many	TRBJ1-5	NA	TGCGCCAGCAGCCATGCTGGACAGCCAAACAATCAGCCCCAGCATTTT	CASSHAGQPNNQPQHF
TRBV5-1	NA	TRBJ2-1	TRBD1	TGCGCCAGCAGCTTCTCCGGGACAGGGATCAATGAGCAGTTCTTC	CASSFSGTGINEQFF